The 8 T cell receptor beta chains in this list originate from one sample, sequenced in a study of cytotoxic CD8 clonotypes in ibrutinib-treated CLL (dated by TCRdb to the early 2020s). Libraries were made using the immunoSEQ multiplex PCR assay. Held by TCRdb, this immuneACCESS table contains in-frame sequences only and omits some clones. Under half of the omission traces to an unresolved V gene where checked; the cause of the rest is unknown. Across this sample there are about 300,000 clones, with roughly 76% seen only once. The top ten constitute about 6% of the sample. The time point label of this sample denotes: progressive disease on ibrutinib. The sample was PBMCs, taken at disease progression, from a patient treated with ibrutinib. The receptors originated from a human donor with chronic lymphocytic leukemia.

This chain links TRBV28 with TRBJ1-4; TRBD1 matches at 8 bases. This CDR3 has 16 amino acids. Looked up from germline, CDR1 is MDHEN and CDR2 is SYDVKM. V was pared by 5 bases and J by 12 bases, with 17 bases of the junction left unmatched. The CDR3 sequence is CASSRPGTGWGKELFF. DNA of the CDR3: TGTGCCAGCAGTCGTCCCGGGACAGGTTGGGGAAAAGAACTGTTTTTT.

The gene calls are TRBV28 and TRBJ2-1; D not resolved. The V gene's germline CDR1 is MDHEN and CDR2 SYDVKM. The V gene lost 4 bases and the J gene lost 0 bases, with 10 bases spanning the gap. The CDR3 contains 15 residues. The CDR3 sequence: CASSSGVSSYNEQFF. The CDR3 region has the DNA TGTGCCAGCAGTTCAGGCGTCAGCTCCTACAATGAGCAGTTCTTC. The full variable domain, rest sourced from reference TRBV28 and TRBJ2-1, is DVKVTQSSRYLVKRTGEKVFLECVQDMDHENMFWYRQDPGLGLRLIYFSYDVKMKEKGDIPEGYSVSREKKERFSLILESASTNQTSMYLCASSSGVSSYNEQFFGPGTRLTVL.

The sample holds one count of this clone. This chain joins TRBV2 and TRBJ2-7, with 9 positions matching TRBD1. V lost 2 bases, J lost 7 bases, and 9 bases stayed unmatched. Per the germline V gene, CDR1 is SNHLY and CDR2 is FYNNEI. This CDR3 spans 15 amino acids. CDR3 DNA: TGTGCCAGCAGTGAAACAGGGGGCGTCTTGAGGGAGCAGTACTTC. It translates to CASSETGGVLREQYF.

The rearrangement links TRBV18 to TRBJ2-2; TRBD1 agrees at 8 bases. The CDR3 extends over 17 amino acids. CDR1 is KGHSH and CDR2 is LQKENI in the germline V gene. The V gene end was trimmed by 1 base and the J gene end by 0 bases; junction bases not matched to a gene: 4. CDR3 in DNA: TGTGCCAGCTCACCACGGGACAGGATCGCGAACACCGGGGAGCTGTTTTTT. It yields the protein CASSPRDRIANTGELFF.

This chain joins TRBV11-1 and TRBJ2-5, with D hard to call. Trimming took 2 bases from V and 1 from J, leaving 8 bases between them. Germline CDR1 and CDR2: SGHAT and FQDESV (reference sequence). The CDR3 spans 14 residues. The CDR3 nucleotides are TGTGCCAGCAGCTTACTTCTAGTCCAAGAGACCCAGTACTTC. Translated: CASSLLLVQETQYF.

This clone was counted only a few times. The chain links TRBV10-3 to TRBJ2-7, with 10 bases matching TRBD2. This CDR3 has 16 residues. V shed 3 bases, J shed 3 bases, and the junction held 8 bases outside the gene matches. Germline-derived CDR1 and CDR2 are ENHRY and SYGVKD. In DNA, the CDR3 is TGTGCCATCAGTGATACATTGACTAGCGGGTACTACGAGCAGTACTTC. Its translation is CAISDTLTSGYYEQYF.

This clone was found a few times. The V call is TRBV7-9, the J call TRBJ1-2, with D unclear. The ends were cut back, 5 bases at V and 13 bases at J, with 5 bases in the middle. The CDR3 sequence is 8 residues long. Germline V gives CDR1 SEHNR, CDR2 FQNEAQ (reference sequence). In DNA form, the CDR3 reads TGTGCCAGCAGCCCGGGCACCTTC. Its protein product is CASSPGTF.

The CDR3 region is CASSESGRLNEKLFF. Written as DNA, the CDR3 is TGTGCCAGCAGTGAATCGGGGCGGCTTAATGAAAAACTGTTTTTT. The chain links TRBV25-1 to TRBJ1-4; D may be TRBD1 (5 bases). This CDR3 comprises 15 residues. Germline V gives CDR1 MGHDK, CDR2 SYGVNS. The V end was cut by 1 base, the J end by 4 bases, with 10 bases between.